This entry lists 25 T cell receptor beta chains sequenced from one sample in a study of blood T cell repertoires in COVID-19. Here immunoSEQ multiplex PCR was the method, and the copy in TCRdb shows in-frame clones only, minus some. Here the sample spans some 260,000 clones, approximately 82% being singletons. The sample consisted of peripheral blood. These receptors were taken from a woman between 18 and 30 years old with acute or convalescent COVID-19.

The V and J genes are TRBV7-9 and TRBJ1-5; 11 bases are a match to TRBD1. The CDR3 length is 16 residues. The trim removed 1 base at V and 6 bases at J, leaving 5 bases unmatched. Per the germline V gene, CDR1 is SEHNR and CDR2 is FQNEAQ (reference sequence). CDR3 bases: TGTGCCAGCAGCTTAGAAAAGGGACAGGGGGTTCAGCCCCAGCATTTT. It is translated as CASSLEKGQGVQPQHF.

CDR3 loop: CASRNDMSSGNTIYF. The DNA for the CDR3 is TGCGCCAGTAGGAACGACATGTCCTCTGGAAACACCATATATTTT. The J gene is TRBJ1-3, the V gene TRBV4-3; D remains ambiguous. V lost 9 bases, J lost 0 bases, and 15 bases lay in between. CDR3 size: 15 residues. The germline gives CDR1 LGHNA, CDR2 YSLEER.

This chain uses TRBV4-2 with TRBJ2-5, with 11 bases that match TRBD2. Trimming at V came to 0 bases and at J to 2 bases, leaving 2 bases not matched to a gene. The CDR3 length is 16 residues. CDR1 is LGHNA and CDR2 is YNFKEQ in the germline V gene. DNA for the CDR3: TGTGCCAGCAGCCAAGACTGGACTAGCGGGCAAGAGACCCAGTACTTC. It yields the protein CASSQDWTSGQETQYF.

The V gene is TRBV4-1, the J gene TRBJ1-1; D is undetermined. The ends were cut back, 0 bases at V and 5 bases at J, with 4 bases in the middle. This CDR3 comprises 12 residues. Germline V gene data show CDR1 as MGHRA and CDR2 as YSYEKL. Here the CDR3 DNA reads TGCGCCAGCAGCCAAGATTATACTGAAGCTTTCTTT. Protein: CASSQDYTEAFF.

This clone occurred a few times. The V and J genes are TRBV5-1 and TRBJ1-4; 11 nucleotides line up with TRBD1. The V and J ends lost 4 bases and 7 bases, in that order; junction bases with no gene match: 9. Germline V gene data show CDR1 as SGHRS and CDR2 as YFSETQ. This CDR3 has 16 residues. CDR3 protein: CASSPTTGQGVEKLFF. The CDR3 bases are TGCGCCAGCAGCCCTACCACGGGACAGGGGGTTGAAAAACTGTTTTTT.

The chain is built from TRBV5-1 and TRBJ2-3; D possibly corresponds to TRBD2 (5 bases). Germline loops: CDR1 SGHRS, CDR2 YFSETQ. The CDR3 spans 16 residues. V was pared by 0 bases and J by 2 bases, with 13 bases between. CDR3 loop: CASSLVGDGLTDTQYF. The CDR3 coding sequence is TGCGCCAGCAGCTTGGTTGGGGATGGACTCACAGATACGCAGTATTTT.

The chain couples TRBV24-1 to TRBJ2-1; 14 nucleotides match TRBD2. V was pared by 4 bases and J by 8 bases, with 6 bases of the junction left unmatched. This CDR3 region has 16 residues. The germline V gene encodes CDR1 KGHDR and CDR2 SFDVKD. CDR3 sequence reads: CATSDSTSGRVDEQFF. The CDR3 DNA sequence: TGTGCCACCAGTGACTCGACTAGCGGGAGGGTCGATGAGCAGTTCTTC.

The chain employs TRBV3-1 (or the pseudogene TRBV3-2) and TRBJ1-4, with 7 bases lining up with TRBD1. The V and J ends lost 3 bases and 4 bases, in that order; junction bases with no gene match: 8. The CDR3 sequence is 16 residues long. Per the germline V gene, CDR1 is LGHDT and CDR2 is YNNKEL (reference sequence). The CDR3 sequence: CASSQGTARINEKLFF. CDR3 in DNA: TGTGCCAGCAGCCAGGGGACAGCACGGATTAATGAAAAACTGTTTTTT.

The CDR3 coding sequence is TGTGCCTGGAGCGGACAGGTTAGGGCCTATGGCTACACCTTC. It is translated as CAWSGQVRAYGYTF. V gene TRBV30 combines with J gene TRBJ1-2; 7 bases are shared with TRBD1. V dropped 3 bases and J dropped 4; count of bases not matched to a gene: 8. Germline loops: CDR1 GTSNPN, CDR2 SVGIG (reference sequence). The length of the CDR3 is 14 residues. The variable domain in full, completed from reference TRBV30 and TRBJ1-2, reads SQTIHQWPATLVQPVGSPLSLECTVEGTSNPNLYWYRQAAGRGLQLLFYSVGIGQISSEVPQNLSASRPQDRQFILSSKKLLLSDSGFYLCAWSGQVRAYGYTFGSGTRLTVV.

V usage is TRBV11-2 and J usage is TRBJ2-1, with TRBD2 matching over 7 bases. The CDR3 sequence is 19 residues long. With V trimmed by 2 bases and J by 9 bases, 22 bases remained unmatched. CDR1 and CDR2 (germline): SGHAT, FQNNGV. CDR3 amino acids: CASSLPQTILAVLLSEQFF. Here the CDR3 DNA reads TGTGCCAGCAGCTTACCCCAGACCATTCTAGCGGTGCTTCTTAGTGAGCAGTTCTTC.

CDR3 sequence (DNA): TGTGCCAGCAGTACCGGTGACAGGCCGCCCTATGGCTACACCTTC. Protein sequence: CASSTGDRPPYGYTF. This chain joins TRBV28 and TRBJ1-2, with a tentative D call TRBD1 (6 bases). V lost 5 bases and J 4 bases, leaving 17 bases between the germline ends. CDR3 length: 15 residues. The V gene's germline CDR1 is MDHEN and CDR2 SYDVKM.

The J gene is TRBJ2-5, the V gene TRBV6-6; maybe TRBD1 (5 bases). There are 17 residues in the CDR3. V dropped 5 bases and J dropped 6 bases, with 25 bases sitting between them. CDR1 is MNHNY and CDR2 is SVGAGI in the germline V gene (reference sequence). This CDR3 reads CASSRPPGFRMIKTQYF. The CDR3 DNA reads TGTGCCAGCAGTCGTCCACCAGGGTTCAGGATGATTAAGACCCAGTACTTC.

The rearrangement uses TRBV18 and TRBJ2-4; 7 bases map to TRBD1. The CDR3 is 18 residues long. Germline CDR1 and CDR2: KGHSH and LQKENI. J gave up 8 bases and V 3 bases, and 19 bases lay outside the gene matches. CDR3 bases: TGTGCCAGCTCACCGGCCACGAGGGACAGTGTGGAGATTGACATTCAGTACTTC. As protein: CASSPATRDSVEIDIQYF.

V and J are TRBV20-1 and TRBJ2-1; TRBD1 might be the D (5 bases). Germline V lookup: CDR1 DFQATT, CDR2 SNEGSKA (reference sequence). The CDR3 contains 14 residues. V shed 3 bases and J shed 0 bases, with 9 bases lying between them. This CDR3 is CSASKGYSYNEQFF. Written as DNA, the CDR3 is TGCAGTGCTAGTAAGGGGTACTCCTACAATGAGCAGTTCTTC.

The chain combines TRBV9 with TRBJ2-3; 8 bases fit TRBD2. Germline lookup yields CDR1 SGDLS and CDR2 YYNGEE. This CDR3 has 15 amino acids. V was clipped by 7 bases and J by 3 bases; unmatched bases: 10. The CDR3 here is CASCLGLVATDTQYF. In nucleotides, the CDR3 is TGTGCCAGCTGTTTGGGACTAGTCGCAACAGATACGCAGTATTTT.

This clone was observed a few times. The chain joins TRBV6-5 to TRBJ2-2, with 9 bases identical to TRBD1. The V gene's germline CDR1 is MNHEY and CDR2 SVGAGI. Germline trimming cut 2 bases from V and 5 bases from J; bases unmatched to any gene: 6. This CDR3 region has 16 residues. This chain's CDR3 is CASSYEQGAGTGELFF. The DNA of the CDR3 is TGTGCCAGCAGTTACGAACAGGGGGCGGGGACCGGGGAGCTGTTTTTT.

The CDR3 reads CASSIDARGLNTEAFF. The CDR3 DNA sequence: TGTGCCAGTAGTATAGATGCCAGGGGGCTGAACACTGAAGCTTTCTTT. The chain couples TRBV19 to TRBJ1-1, with 8 bases fitting TRBD1. V trimming: 0 bases; J trimming: 0 bases; junction bases outside the gene matches: 3. In germline, CDR1 is LNHDA, CDR2 SQIVND (reference sequence). The CDR3 consists of 16 residues.

This rearrangement joins TRBV7-3 to TRBJ2-3, with 9 bases aligning to TRBD2. V dropped 5 bases and J dropped 5; count of bases not matched to a gene: 8. The CDR3 totals 15 residues. Germline values: CDR1 SGHTA, CDR2 FQGTGA. The CDR3 DNA sequence: TGTGCCAGCAGCACAATAGCGGGAGAAAGAGATACGCAGTATTTT. Protein product: CASSTIAGERDTQYF.

This chain joins TRBV5-6 and TRBJ2-5, with 11 bases lining up with TRBD1. Per the germline V gene, CDR1 is SGHDT and CDR2 is YYEEEE. This CDR3 contains 17 residues. J gave up 7 bases and V 3 bases, and 14 bases lay outside the gene matches. CDR3 nucleotide sequence: TGTGCCAGCAGCTGGACAGGGGGCCTGACTAGCGGAAGGACCCAGTACTTC. It yields the protein CASSWTGGLTSGRTQYF.

For the CDR3, the DNA is TGTGCCAGCAGCGTTCAGGGGGCAAGGTACGAGCAGTACTTC. This gives the protein CASSVQGARYEQYF. This rearrangement joins TRBV6-5 to TRBJ2-7, with 8 bases fitting TRBD1. V lost 6 bases, J lost 4 bases, and 8 bases stayed unmatched. Looked up from germline, CDR1 is MNHEY and CDR2 is SVGAGI. This CDR3 comprises 14 residues.

The chain uses TRBV10-3 and TRBJ1-1; D unresolved. Germline CDR1 is ENHRY and CDR2 is SYGVKD. CDR3 length: 17 amino acids. Trimming cost V 2 bases and J 1 base, with 17 bases left between them. Here the CDR3 DNA reads TGTGCCATCAGTGAGGGCCCCACGGGAAATCGGAACACTGAAGCTTTCTTT. This encodes CAISEGPTGNRNTEAFF.

This CDR3 reads CASSLNRDREVFF. As DNA, the CDR3 is TGTGCCAGCAGCCTAAACCGGGACAGGGAGGTGTTCTTC. This chain links TRBV7-3 with TRBJ2-1, with 9 nucleotides matching TRBD1. Trimming removed 5 bases from V and 15 bases from J; junction bases left unmatched: 11. This CDR3 comprises 13 residues. The germline V gene encodes CDR1 SGHTA and CDR2 FQGTGA.

This chain joins TRBV5-1 and TRBJ1-1; 7 bases agree with TRBD1. J gave up 2 bases and V 4 bases, and 26 bases lay outside the gene matches. The CDR3 loop spans 21 amino acids. Germline-derived CDR1 and CDR2 are SGHRS and YFSETQ. In nucleotides, the CDR3 is TGCGCCAGCAGCGCCACCGGGACAGTAGAGTCCTGGGACCTGAAAAACACTGAAGCTTTCTTT. Protein sequence: CASSATGTVESWDLKNTEAFF.

The chain employs TRBV21-1 and TRBJ1-6. TRBV21-1 is a known pseudogene. The CDR3 spans 15 residues. CDR3 DNA: TGTGCCAGCATTACACCTAGCTCCTATAATTCACCCCTCCACTTT. Residues: CASITPSSYNSPLHF.

This clone was seen only a few times. This sequence joins TRBV6-5 and TRBJ1-1; 9 bases agree with TRBD1. Germline V lookup: CDR1 MNHEY, CDR2 SVGAGI. With 6 bases clipped from V and 0 bases from J, the junction kept 5 bases outside the gene matches. The CDR3 loop spans 15 amino acids. CDR3 coding DNA: TGTGCCAGCAGAAGGGGACAGGGCCTGAACACTGAAGCTTTCTTT. It specifies CASRRGQGLNTEAFF.